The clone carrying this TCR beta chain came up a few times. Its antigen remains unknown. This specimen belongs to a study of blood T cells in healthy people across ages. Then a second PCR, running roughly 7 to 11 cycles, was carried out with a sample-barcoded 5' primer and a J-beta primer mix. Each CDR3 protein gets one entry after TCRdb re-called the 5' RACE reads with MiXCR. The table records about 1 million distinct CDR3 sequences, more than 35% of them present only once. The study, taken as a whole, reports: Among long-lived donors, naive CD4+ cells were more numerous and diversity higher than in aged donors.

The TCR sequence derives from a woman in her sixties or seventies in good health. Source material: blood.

The CDR3 coding sequence is TGTGCCAGCAGTTCGGGAGGGGGACAGCCCCAGCATTTT. Its translation: CASSSGGGQPQHF. The chain joins TRBV12-3 or TRBV12-4 to TRBJ1-5, with D possibly matching TRBD1 (6 bases). Trimming cost V 4 bases and J 7 bases, with 11 bases left between them. The CDR3 runs to 13 residues.